This T cell receptor (beta chain) derives from a study of regulatory T cells in long-lasting Graves disease. Study-wide findings and caveats: Segments TRBV28, TRBJ1-2 and TRBJ2-5 showed preferential usage in persistent disease.

Germline values: CDR1 ENHRY, CDR2 SYGVKD. This CDR3 spans 20 amino acids. V shed 1 base and J shed 4 bases, with 26 bases lying between them. This sample's time point: newly diagnosed GD, antithyroid drugs for less than 3 months. PBMC RNA was the source of the TCR library. This clonotype was observed at least ten times. Its cognate antigen is unknown. Through Arm-PCR of CDR3 regions and iRepertoire HTBI primers, TCR beta libraries were built. TCRdb re-derived calls from the multiplex PCR reads in MiXCR, one entry per CDR3 protein. The sample consists of over 350,000 distinct CDR3 sequences, approximately 14% of them appearing once. These data were also filed under a second study, of T cells in Graves' hyperthyroidism and ophthalmopathy. That paper adds: Uncontrolled infection, other autoimmune disease, pregnancy or lactation led to exclusion. Most clonotypes expanded in thyroid above 0.001 were likewise present in blood.

The specimen was peripheral blood mononuclear cells (PBMCs), collected at new diagnosis, from a patient treated with antithyroid drugs. This chain links TRBV10-3 with TRBJ2-1; weak D call: TRBD1 (6 bases). The clonotype originates from a woman aged 50 to 60 with Graves disease. In DNA form, the CDR3 reads TGTGCCATCAGTGAGTGGAAAGAAACAGGGACATCGTTCAGTTACAATGAGCAGTTCTTC. It encodes CAISEWKETGTSFSYNEQFF.